These 22 T cell receptor beta chains were all obtained from the same sample, sequenced in a study of CD8 T cells in Susac syndrome. Roughly 0.45 to 1 ug RNA was reverse transcribed with random hexamers. MiXCR was run by TCRdb on the immunoSEQ multiplex PCR reads, yielding one entry per CDR3 protein. In the table there are approximately 190,000 distinct CDR3 sequences, about 91% of which are singletons. The sample consisted of CD4+ T cells from PBMCs. The receptors were gathered from a human donor with Susac syndrome.

The rearrangement joins TRBV6-1 to TRBJ2-3; 13 nucleotides line up with TRBD2. The CDR3 loop spans 19 amino acids. Germline CDR1 MNHNS, CDR2 SASEGT. Losses at the gene ends were 3 bases for V and 2 bases for J; bases not matched to a gene: 11. In nucleotides, the CDR3 is TGTGCCAGCAGTGATAGGGGACTAGCGGGATCGTTGGTCACAGATACGCAGTATTTT. Its translation: CASSDRGLAGSLVTDTQYF.

The gene calls are TRBV6-5 and TRBJ2-7; 9 nucleotides line up with TRBD1. Germline V gene lookup returns CDR1 MNHEY and CDR2 SVGAGI. The CDR3 spans 15 residues. V dropped 6 bases and J dropped 4; count of bases not matched to a gene: 10. The CDR3 nucleotides read TGTGCCAGCAGCCACTCCGGGACAGGGAATTACGAGCAGTACTTC. It yields the protein CASSHSGTGNYEQYF.

As for this clonotype: Compared with germline, one end of the junction differs, possibly owing to a read error. J is TRBJ1-4 and V is TRBV9; 7 nucleotides match TRBD1. This CDR3 comprises 16 residues. CDR1 is SGDLS and CDR2 is YYNGEE in the germline V gene. CDR3 nucleotides: TGTGCCGGCAGCGTAGCTACAGGGGCAACTAATGAAAAACTGTTTTTT. Translated, it gives CAGSVATGATNEKLFF.

The chain recombines TRBV27 with TRBJ2-5; no firm D call. V was trimmed by 2 bases and J by 4 bases, leaving 14 bases between them. The germline gives CDR1 MNHEY, CDR2 SMNVEV (reference sequence). This CDR3 contains 15 residues. CDR3 in amino acids: CASSLTHNVGETQYF. The CDR3 nucleotides are TGTGCCAGCAGTTTAACTCACAACGTAGGAGAGACCCAGTACTTC.

This clonotype was picked up one time. The chain carries TRBV20-1 and TRBJ2-1; D might be TRBD2 (5 bases). V dropped 8 bases and J dropped 5 bases, with 22 bases sitting between them. This CDR3 comprises 15 residues. Germline lookup yields CDR1 DFQATT and CDR2 SNEGSKA (reference sequence). CDR3 sequence: CSTKARGARNNEQFF. The DNA of the CDR3 is TGCAGTACAAAGGCCCGGGGTGCTAGAAACAATGAGCAGTTCTTC.

The chain carries TRBV7-2 and TRBJ2-1; D is ambiguous. V gave up 4 bases and J gave up 0 bases, with 7 bases separating them. The CDR3 spans 14 residues. Per the germline V gene, CDR1 is SGHTA and CDR2 is FQGNSA. This CDR3 reads CASSYVHSYNEQFF. The CDR3 DNA reads TGTGCCAGCAGCTATGTTCACTCCTACAATGAGCAGTTCTTC. The whole variable domain, remainder taken from reference TRBV7-2 and TRBJ2-1, is GAGVSQSPSNKVTEKGKDVELRCDPISGHTALYWYRQSLGQGLEFLIYFQGNSAPDKSGLPSDRFSAERTGGSVSTLTIQRTQQEDSAVYLCASSYVHSYNEQFFGPGTRLTVL.

The V and J genes are TRBV29-1 and TRBJ2-5; 7 positions agree with TRBD2. The germline gives CDR1 SQVTM, CDR2 ANQGSEA. This CDR3 comprises 13 residues. With V trimmed by 3 bases and J by 6 bases, 7 bases remained unmatched. CDR3 amino acids: CSVEAGEVKTQYF. CDR3 DNA: TGCAGCGTTGAGGCGGGAGAAGTGAAGACCCAGTACTTC.

The CDR3 DNA follows: TGTGCCGGGGAGAGGGGAGAAGAAGAAAAACTGTTTTTT. Protein: CAGERGEEEKLFF. The chain joins TRBV30 to TRBJ1-4; possible D gene TRBD1, 5 bases. V was clipped by 8 bases and J by 8 bases, with 18 bases between them. Germline V gene sequence: CDR1 GTSNPN, CDR2 SVGIG (reference sequence). This CDR3 spans 13 amino acids.

Concerning this clonotype itself: The junction departs from germline at one end; a sequencing error may be responsible. The genes are TRBV7-9 and TRBJ2-2; D remains ambiguous. In germline, CDR1 is SEHNR, CDR2 FQNEAQ (reference sequence). CDR3 length equals 11 residues. This CDR3 reads CASSSTEELFF. The CDR3 DNA sequence: TGTGCCAGCAGCTCTACCGAGGAGCTGTTTTTT.

V usage is TRBV2 and J usage is TRBJ2-7; 7 bases align to TRBD1. V lost 5 bases to trimming and J lost 7 bases; unmatched junction nucleotides: 8. The CDR3 has 13 residues. The V gene's germline CDR1 is SNHLY and CDR2 FYNNEI. This chain's CDR3 is CASSSTGEREQYF. CDR3 DNA: TGTGCCAGCAGTTCAACAGGGGAGAGGGAGCAGTACTTC.

The chain uses TRBV2 and TRBJ1-2; D may be TRBD1 (6 bases). V was clipped by 7 bases and J by 4 bases, with 10 bases between them. This CDR3 comprises 12 residues. Germline lookup yields CDR1 SNHLY and CDR2 FYNNEI. The CDR3 here is CASTVQGYGYTF. The CDR3 DNA reads TGTGCCAGCACGGTACAGGGCTATGGCTACACCTTC.

V and J are TRBV6-5 and TRBJ1-4; 10 bases agree with TRBD1. The CDR3 extends over 17 amino acids. Germline lookup yields CDR1 MNHEY and CDR2 SVGAGI. V was clipped by 1 base and J by 10 bases; unmatched bases: 12. The CDR3 nucleotides read TGTGCCAGCAGTTACTTAGGGACAGGGGCCCATGGTGGAAAACTGTTTTTT. Protein: CASSYLGTGAHGGKLFF.

The J gene is TRBJ2-3, the V gene TRBV18; weak D call: TRBD1 (5 bases). The CDR3 runs to 14 residues. The V gene lost 3 bases and the J gene lost 5 bases, with 12 bases spanning the gap. Germline assignment: CDR1 KGHSH and CDR2 LQKENI. The CDR3 region has the DNA TGTGCCAGCTCACCCCTCCAGGGAAGAGATACGCAGTATTTT. This sequence encodes CASSPLQGRDTQYF.

The CDR3 DNA reads as TGTGCCATCAGTGAAAGGTCTAGCGGGGATGAAGAGACCCAGTACTTC. Encoded protein: CAISERSSGDEETQYF. This chain joins TRBV10-3 and TRBJ2-5, with TRBD2 matching 9 bases. V was clipped by 3 bases and J by 3 bases; unmatched bases: 8. Per the germline V gene, CDR1 is ENHRY and CDR2 is SYGVKD. The CDR3 is made up of 16 amino acids.

This rearrangement joins TRBV7-3 to TRBJ1-1; a weak D match, TRBD1 (5 bases). Germline lookup yields CDR1 SGHTA and CDR2 FQGTGA. Trimming cost V 7 bases and J 1 base, with 13 bases left between them. The CDR3 spans 14 residues. This CDR3 reads CASMNMGGNTEAFF. The CDR3 nucleotides are TGTGCCAGCATGAATATGGGGGGGAACACTGAAGCTTTCTTT.

This clonotype was picked up a small number of times. J is TRBJ2-1 and V is TRBV20-1; possibly TRBD2 for D (7 bases). The germline gives CDR1 DFQATT, CDR2 SNEGSKA (reference sequence). This CDR3 has 14 residues. V gave up 3 bases and J gave up 3 bases, with 12 bases separating them. The CDR3 here is CSARGGTSYNEQFF. The DNA of the CDR3 is TGCAGTGCTAGGGGGGGGACAAGCTACAATGAGCAGTTCTTC.

The genes are TRBV20-1 and TRBJ2-7, with 7 positions matching TRBD1. Trimming removed 5 bases from V and 4 bases from J; junction bases left unmatched: 8. Germline CDR1 is DFQATT and CDR2 is SNEGSKA (reference sequence). The CDR3 runs 13 residues. For the CDR3, the DNA is TGCAGTGCTTCCGACAGGGTTCTATACGAGCAGTACTTC. Its protein product is CSASDRVLYEQYF.

This clonotype has just a few counts. This rearrangement joins TRBV28 to TRBJ2-7, with D perhaps matching TRBD1 (6 bases). From germline, CDR1 is MDHEN and CDR2 SYDVKM. The CDR3 has 13 amino acids. V was trimmed by 7 bases and J by 6 bases, leaving 16 bases between them. The CDR3 spells CASTEQGSGEQYF. CDR3 nucleotide sequence: TGTGCCAGCACGGAGCAGGGGTCAGGCGAGCAGTACTTC. The full variable domain, with the rest looked up from reference TRBV28 and TRBJ2-7, is DVKVTQSSRYLVKRTGEKVFLECVQDMDHENMFWYRQDPGLGLRLIYFSYDVKMKEKGDIPEGYSVSREKKERFSLILESASTNQTSMYLCASTEQGSGEQYFGPGTRLTVT.

The V gene is TRBV5-1, the J gene TRBJ2-1, with TRBD1 identical over 11 bases. The CDR3 consists of 16 residues. Germline V gene lookup returns CDR1 SGHRS and CDR2 YFSETQ. The V segment lost 4 bases and the J segment 10 bases; nucleotides outside the gene matches: 13. The CDR3 DNA sequence: TGCGCCAGCAGCAAATTGGACAGGGGGCAACTCAACGAGCAGTTCTTC. Amino acids: CASSKLDRGQLNEQFF.

This clonotype was seen repeatedly, ten times or more. The V and J genes are TRBV5-1 and TRBJ2-7; D gene ambiguous. Looked up from germline, CDR1 is SGHRS and CDR2 is YFSETQ. Trimming left V 1 base short and J 3 bases short, with 5 bases between. The CDR3 consists of 12 residues. The CDR3 spells CASSLQGYEQYF. In nucleotides, the CDR3 is TGCGCCAGCAGCTTGCAAGGCTACGAGCAGTACTTC.

The V and J genes are TRBV18 and TRBJ2-7, with 7 positions matching TRBD1. Germline loops: CDR1 KGHSH, CDR2 LQKENI. After removal of 5 bases from V and 5 bases from J, the junction contained 6 bases not matched to a gene. The CDR3 spans 13 residues. CDR3: CASSAGTANEQYF. The CDR3 bases are TGTGCCAGCTCAGCCGGGACAGCAAACGAGCAGTACTTC.

This chain connects TRBV7-9 to TRBJ2-2, with 7 bases aligning to TRBD1. V lost 5 bases and J lost 7; bases outside the gene matches: 7. Germline V CDR1 and CDR2: SEHNR, FQNEAQ (reference sequence). The CDR3 contains 14 residues. CDR3: CASSSTTGLGELFF. For the CDR3, the DNA is TGTGCCAGCAGCAGTACGACAGGGCTCGGGGAGCTGTTTTTT.